Following are 14 T cell receptor beta chains from one sample sequenced in a study of cytomegalovirus exposure and HLA in healthy donors. The PCR employed 60 Vbeta primers together with 13 Jbeta primers. The repertoire was sequenced with immunoSEQ multiplex PCR; TCRdb's copy has only in-frame clones and lacks some. The sample has 120,000 or so clones, 75% to 90% seen once; the top ten hold approximately 10%. The sample comprised PBMCs. These receptors were collected from a man aged 30-40 years in good health and CMV-seropositive.

The V gene is TRBV5-1, the J gene TRBJ1-2; 7 bases are a match to TRBD1. Unmatched junction bases numbered 6, after V lost 4 bases and J lost 3 bases. Germline CDR1 reads SGHRS; CDR2 reads YFSETQ. The CDR3 is 14 residues long. CDR3 nucleotides: TGCGCCAGCAGCCCCAGGGACAGCGACTATGGCTACACCTTC. It encodes CASSPRDSDYGYTF.

V usage is TRBV6-4 and J usage is TRBJ2-3, with D possibly matching TRBD1 (6 bases). Per the germline V gene, CDR1 is MRHNA and CDR2 is SNTAGT. V shed 0 bases and J shed 1 base, with 8 bases lying between them. The CDR3 totals 15 residues. CDR3 DNA: TGTGCCAGCAGTGACTCGCCAGGGGGCACAGATACGCAGTATTTT. Translation: CASSDSPGGTDTQYF.

Only a few counts were recorded for this clone. V is TRBV7-9 and J is TRBJ2-5; tentatively, D is TRBD1 (6 bases). The DNA end favors TRBJ2-7, so the J call may be wrong. The CDR3 is 14 amino acids. Looked up from germline, CDR1 is SEHNR and CDR2 is FQNEAQ (reference sequence). The CDR3 coding sequence is TGTGCCAGCAGCTCAACCGGGACAAGCTACGAGCAGTACTTC. This sequence encodes CASSSTGTSYEQYF.

In this sample, this clone turned up many times. The chain is built from TRBV5-3 and TRBJ1-5; TRBD1 matches 7 bases. TRBV5-3 is annotated as an ORF whose role is uncertain. J lost 5 bases, V lost 6 bases, and 8 bases had no gene match. The CDR3 runs to 14 residues. The CDR3 nucleotides are TGTGCCAGAAACCCGACAGGGACTGATCAGCCCCAGCATTTT. It translates to CARNPTGTDQPQHF.

The V and J genes are TRBV6-6 and TRBJ2-7; D is unclear. Germline values: CDR1 MNHNY, CDR2 SVGAGI (reference sequence). The CDR3 spans 13 residues. V was clipped by 5 bases and J by 1 base, with 9 bases between them. As DNA, the CDR3 is TGTGCCAGCAGTATTAGTAGTTCCTACGAGCAGTACTTC. It encodes CASSISSSYEQYF.

This sequence joins TRBV18 and TRBJ2-1; D possibly corresponds to TRBD2 (6 bases). CDR1 and CDR2 (germline): KGHSH, LQKENI. The CDR3 contains 16 residues. Trimming removed 6 bases at V and 7 bases at J, with 22 bases between. The CDR3 region has the DNA TGTGCCAGCTCTCTATGGACGGCAGGGAGGTCAAATGAGCAGTTCTTC. This translates into CASSLWTAGRSNEQFF.

The chain uses TRBV7-6 and TRBJ2-7, with 11 bases fitting TRBD2. This CDR3 contains 15 residues. Germline-derived CDR1 and CDR2 are SGHVS and FNYEAQ. The trim removed 4 bases at V and 2 bases at J, leaving 4 bases unmatched. The CDR3 sequence: CASSSGTSGAYEQYF. The CDR3, as DNA: TGTGCCAGCAGCTCAGGGACTAGCGGCGCCTACGAGCAGTACTTC. Full variable domain (remainder filled in from reference TRBV7-6 and TRBJ2-7): GAGVSQSPRYKVTKRGQDVALRCDPISGHVSLYWYRQALGQGPEFLTYFNYEAQQDKSGLPNDRFSAERPEGSISTLTIQRTEQRDSAMYRCASSSGTSGAYEQYFGPGTRLTVT.

This sequence joins TRBV5-1 and TRBJ2-7; tentatively, D is TRBD1 (5 bases). The CDR3 runs 14 residues. Trimming pared 2 bases from V and 3 bases from J, leaving 12 bases between. The germline CDR1 and CDR2 sequences are SGHRS and YFSETQ. The CDR3 spells CASSFVRADYEQYF. In nucleotides, the CDR3 is TGCGCCAGCAGCTTCGTCAGGGCGGACTACGAGCAGTACTTC.

The chain carries TRBV6-5 and TRBJ2-7; D might be TRBD1 (6 bases). Germline V gives CDR1 MNHEY, CDR2 SVGAGI. V was shortened by 10 bases and J by 3 bases, with 22 bases between the two germline ends. The CDR3 totals 15 residues. CDR3 residues: CAIVPQGLANYEQYF. The CDR3 nucleotides are TGTGCCATCGTACCACAGGGTTTAGCGAACTACGAGCAGTACTTC.

The gene calls are TRBV12-5 and TRBJ1-2, with D tentatively TRBD1 (5 bases). This CDR3 has 13 residues. Trimming cost V 7 bases and J 2 bases, with 11 bases left between them. Per the germline V gene, CDR1 is LGHNT and CDR2 is FRNRAP. As DNA, the CDR3 is TGTGCTAGTGAAGGGGCATGGAACTATGGCTACACCTTC. Protein sequence: CASEGAWNYGYTF.

The gene calls are TRBV6-5 and TRBJ1-1; D is unclear. The V gene lost 7 bases and the J gene lost 0 bases, with 15 bases spanning the gap. This CDR3 has 15 amino acids. CDR1 is MNHEY, CDR2 SVGAGI, per germline. The CDR3: CASTEDGLMNTEAFF. In DNA form, the CDR3 reads TGTGCCAGCACCGAGGACGGACTCATGAACACTGAAGCTTTCTTT.

This clone was found a few times. The genes are TRBV2 and TRBJ2-7; 7 nucleotides match TRBD1. Germline CDR1 and CDR2: SNHLY and FYNNEI. The V and J ends lost 5 bases and 8 bases, in that order; junction bases with no gene match: 12. This CDR3 comprises 14 residues. The chain's CDR3 is CASSLGRDSLQQYF. CDR3 in DNA: TGTGCCAGCAGTCTGGGAAGGGACAGCTTGCAGCAGTACTTC.

This chain connects TRBV11-3 to TRBJ2-7, with 10 bases that match TRBD1. This CDR3 has 13 amino acids. Unmatched junction bases numbered 5, after V lost 5 bases and J lost 7 bases. Looked up from germline, CDR1 is SGHNT and CDR2 is YENEEA. For the CDR3, the DNA is TGTGCCAGCAGCAGACAGGGGGCGAGTGAGCAGTACTTC. This encodes CASSRQGASEQYF. Based on the CDR3 plus reference TRBV11-3 and TRBJ2-7, the full variable domain is EAGVVQSPRYKIIEKKQPVAFWCNPISGHNTLYWYLQNLGQGPELLIRYENEEAVDDSQLPKDRFSAERLKGVDSTLKIQPAELGDSAVYLCASSRQGASEQYFGPGTRLTVT.

V gene TRBV5-1 combines with J gene TRBJ2-1; D is uncertain. Germline assignment: CDR1 SGHRS and CDR2 YFSETQ. V lost 3 bases and J 4 bases, leaving 14 bases between the germline ends. The CDR3 is made up of 15 amino acids. In DNA form, the CDR3 reads TGCGCCAGCAGCTCAAACAGAGACGGATACAATGAGCAGTTCTTC. Encoded protein: CASSSNRDGYNEQFF.